This entry lists 15 T cell receptor beta chains sequenced from one sample in a study of PD-1 blockade in classical Hodgkin lymphoma. Following autologous stem cell transplantation, relapse occurred in every patient, and exposure to brentuximab vedotin varied. This table comes from immunoSEQ multiplex PCR, and its TCRdb copy is limited to in-frame clones, with some not included. The table has some 96,000 clones, around four fifths seen once. Sequencing used peripheral blood mononuclear cells (PBMCs), obtained at baseline. The receptor source for this set is a human donor with classical Hodgkin lymphoma.

V and J are TRBV5-1 and TRBJ2-7; 12 bases map to TRBD2. The germline V gene encodes CDR1 SGHRS and CDR2 YFSETQ. There are 15 residues in the CDR3. Trimming took 0 bases from V and 2 from J; bases not matched to a gene: 0. CDR3 region: CASSLGTSGAYEQYF. CDR3 nucleotide sequence: TGCGCCAGCAGCTTGGGGACTAGCGGGGCCTACGAGCAGTACTTC.

As concerns this clone: The identical CDR3 is also encoded by other nucleotide sequences in the sample. The chain carries TRBV30 and TRBJ2-5; no reliable D call. The CDR3 has 11 amino acids. V was clipped by 0 bases and J by 4 bases, with 3 bases between them. CDR1 is GTSNPN and CDR2 is SVGIG in the germline V gene (reference sequence). The CDR3 nucleotides read TGTGCCTGGAGTGTGGGAGAGACCCAGTACTTC. Its translation: CAWSVGETQYF.

The V call is TRBV7-5, the J call TRBJ2-6; the D call TRBD1 from the table was never checked on the DNA. TRBV7-5 represents a pseudogene. The CDR3 has 17 amino acids. CDR3 amino acids: CVRSSRDRGSGANVLTF. CDR3 nucleotide sequence: TGTGTCAGAAGCTCCCGGGACAGGGGCTCTGGGGCCAACGTCCTGACTTTC.

The rearrangement links TRBV5-1 to TRBJ2-1, with 11 nucleotides matching TRBD2. The length of the CDR3 is 18 residues. The V gene's germline CDR1 is SGHRS and CDR2 YFSETQ. J lost 0 bases, V lost 3 bases, and 8 bases had no gene match. The CDR3 sequence: CASSSGTSGISSYNEQFF. CDR3 nucleotides: TGCGCCAGCAGCTCCGGGACTAGCGGAATTAGCTCCTACAATGAGCAGTTCTTC.

The CDR3: CASSFRSGANVLTF. The CDR3 nucleotides read TGCGCCAGCAGCTTTCGCTCTGGGGCCAACGTCCTGACTTTC. The chain employs TRBV5-1 and TRBJ2-6; unclear D gene. The CDR3 loop spans 14 amino acids. V was shortened by 2 bases and J by 0 bases, with 3 bases between the two germline ends. In germline, CDR1 is SGHRS, CDR2 YFSETQ. Looking up the rest from reference TRBV5-1 and TRBJ2-6 gives the full variable domain: KAGVTQTPRYLIKTRGQQVTLSCSPISGHRSVSWYQQTPGQGLQFLFEYFSETQRNKGNFPGRFSGRQFSNSRSEMNVSTLELGDSALYLCASSFRSGANVLTFGAGSRLTVL.

V and J are TRBV7-2 and TRBJ2-7, with D tentatively TRBD1 or TRBD2 (5 bases each). Germline V CDR1 and CDR2: SGHTA, FQGNSA. The V gene lost 3 bases and the J gene lost 7 bases, with 22 bases spanning the gap. This CDR3 comprises 16 residues. The CDR3 nucleotides read TGTGCCAGCAGCTTCGGGGCCACACCCAGCGGTATGGAGCAGTACTTC. Protein: CASSFGATPSGMEQYF.

V gene TRBV9 combines with J gene TRBJ2-1, with 10 bases identical to TRBD2. The CDR3 runs 15 residues. CDR1 and CDR2 from the germline V gene are SGDLS and YYNGEE. With V trimmed by 3 bases and J by 9 bases, 9 bases remained unmatched. CDR3 coding DNA: TGTGCCAGCAGCGCCTCTAGCGGGAGCTATGGTGAGCAGTTCTTC. It codes for CASSASSGSYGEQFF.

This chain connects TRBV28 to TRBJ2-2; the D is unclear. Trimming pared 3 bases from V and 11 bases from J, leaving 10 bases between. The CDR3 runs 12 residues. Germline loops: CDR1 MDHEN, CDR2 SYDVKM. The CDR3 is CASSFWTLELFF. The CDR3 DNA reads TGTGCCAGCAGTTTTTGGACCCTCGAGCTGTTTTTT.

V usage is TRBV19 and J usage is TRBJ2-2; TRBD1 agrees at 9 bases. Germline V gives CDR1 LNHDA, CDR2 SQIVND (reference sequence). V shed 6 bases, J shed 3 bases, and the junction held 5 bases outside the gene matches. The CDR3 totals 15 residues. The CDR3 spells CASREGQGHTGELFF. The CDR3 nucleotides read TGTGCCAGTAGGGAGGGACAGGGACACACCGGGGAGCTGTTTTTT. Combining the CDR3 with reference TRBV19 and TRBJ2-2 gives the whole variable domain DGGITQSPKYLFRKEGQNVTLSCEQNLNHDAMYWYRQDPGQGLRLIYYSQIVNDFQKGDIAEGYSVSREKKESFPLTVTSAQKNPTAFYLCASREGQGHTGELFFGEGSRLTVL.

This clone was observed a single time. The chain's CDR3 is CASSLPDTGELFF. CDR3 nucleotide sequence: TGTGCCAGCAGCCTACCGGACACCGGGGAGCTGTTTTTT. The genes are TRBV7-8 and TRBJ2-2; D is undetermined. Per the germline V gene, CDR1 is SGHVS and CDR2 is FQNEAQ. CDR3 length: 13 residues. V lost 5 bases and J 3 bases, leaving 7 bases between the germline ends.

The CDR3 is CASSVGGQPNTEAFF. The CDR3 DNA reads as TGTGCCAGCAGCGTAGGGGGTCAACCCAACACTGAAGCTTTCTTT. This chain connects TRBV9 to TRBJ1-1; D unresolved. Trimming pared 0 bases from V and 2 bases from J, leaving 11 bases between. This CDR3 comprises 15 residues. Germline assignment: CDR1 SGDLS and CDR2 YYNGEE.

This chain joins TRBV28 and TRBJ1-5; D is unresolved. V lost 2 bases to trimming and J lost 0 bases, with 5 bases between them. The CDR3 is 14 residues long. Germline V gene lookup returns CDR1 MDHEN and CDR2 SYDVKM. The chain's CDR3 is CASSLISSNQPQHF. DNA for the CDR3: TGTGCCAGCAGTTTAATCAGTAGCAATCAGCCCCAGCATTTT.

J is TRBJ1-4 and V is TRBV7-9; D is unclear. V was cut by 5 bases and J by 4 bases, with 5 bases left in between. This CDR3 contains 12 residues. Germline lookup yields CDR1 SEHNR and CDR2 FQNEAQ (reference sequence). In nucleotides, the CDR3 is TGTGCCAGCAGCCCAGATAATGAAAAACTGTTTTTT. It yields the protein CASSPDNEKLFF.

The chain employs TRBV4-3 and TRBJ1-5; 9 bases are shared with TRBD1. CDR3 length: 16 amino acids. The germline gives CDR1 LGHNA, CDR2 YSLEER. V was clipped by 0 bases and J by 5 bases; unmatched bases: 5. In DNA, the CDR3 is TGCGCCAGCAGCCAAGAACCGGGACAGGGCCATCAGCCCCAGCATTTT. This codes for CASSQEPGQGHQPQHF.

This clone was counted a single time. The rearrangement links TRBV7-8 to TRBJ1-1; D is possibly TRBD1 (6 bases). V dropped 7 bases and J dropped 8 bases, with 20 bases sitting between them. The germline gives CDR1 SGHVS, CDR2 FQNEAQ. This CDR3 comprises 14 residues. The CDR3 sequence: CASKDTDRLGEAFF. Here the CDR3 DNA reads TGTGCCAGCAAAGACACGGACAGACTAGGGGAAGCTTTCTTT.